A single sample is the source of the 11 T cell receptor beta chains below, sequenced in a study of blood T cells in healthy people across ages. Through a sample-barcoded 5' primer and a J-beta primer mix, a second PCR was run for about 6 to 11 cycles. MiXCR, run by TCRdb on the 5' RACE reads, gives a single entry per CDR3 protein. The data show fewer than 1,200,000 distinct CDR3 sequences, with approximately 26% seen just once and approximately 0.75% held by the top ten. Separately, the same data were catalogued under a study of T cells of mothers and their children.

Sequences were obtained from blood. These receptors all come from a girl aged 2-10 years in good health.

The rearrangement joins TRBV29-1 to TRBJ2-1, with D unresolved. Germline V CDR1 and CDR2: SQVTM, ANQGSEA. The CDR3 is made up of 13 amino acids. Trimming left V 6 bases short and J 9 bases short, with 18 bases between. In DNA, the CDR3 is TGCAGCGTCACCGTCCCAGTGGACCCTGAGCAGTTCTTC. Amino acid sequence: CSVTVPVDPEQFF.

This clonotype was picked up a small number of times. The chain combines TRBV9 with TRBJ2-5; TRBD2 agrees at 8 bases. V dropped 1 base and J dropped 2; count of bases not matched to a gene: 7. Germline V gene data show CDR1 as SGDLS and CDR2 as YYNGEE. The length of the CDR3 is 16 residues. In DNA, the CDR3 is TGTGCCAGCAGCGTATTCCCTCGGGGGGGGCAAGAGACCCAGTACTTC. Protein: CASSVFPRGGQETQYF.

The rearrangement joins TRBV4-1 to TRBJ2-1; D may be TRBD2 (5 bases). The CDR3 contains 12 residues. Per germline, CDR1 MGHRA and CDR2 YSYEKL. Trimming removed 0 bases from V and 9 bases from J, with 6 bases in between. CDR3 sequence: CASSQDGVEQFF. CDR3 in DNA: TGCGCCAGCAGCCAAGACGGGGTTGAGCAGTTCTTC.

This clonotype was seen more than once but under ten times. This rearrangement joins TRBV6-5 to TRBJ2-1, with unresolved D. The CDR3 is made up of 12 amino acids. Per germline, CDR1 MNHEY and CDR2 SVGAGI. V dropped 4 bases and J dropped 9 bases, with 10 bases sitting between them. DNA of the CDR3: TGTGCCAGCAGTTTCGTTGTCGGTGAGCAGTTCTTC. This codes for CASSFVVGEQFF.

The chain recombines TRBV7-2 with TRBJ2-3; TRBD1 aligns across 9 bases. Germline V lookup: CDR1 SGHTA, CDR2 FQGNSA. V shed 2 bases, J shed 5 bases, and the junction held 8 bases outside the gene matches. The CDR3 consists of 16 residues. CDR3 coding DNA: TGTGCCAGCAGCTTATCCCTAGACAGGGGGAGAGATACGCAGTATTTT. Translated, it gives CASSLSLDRGRDTQYF.

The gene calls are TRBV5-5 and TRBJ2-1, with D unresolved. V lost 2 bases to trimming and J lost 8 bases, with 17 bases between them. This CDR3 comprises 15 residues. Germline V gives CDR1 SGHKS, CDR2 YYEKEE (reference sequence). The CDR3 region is CASSFRNTPAYEQFF. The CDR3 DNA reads TGTGCCAGCAGCTTCCGGAACACTCCGGCCTATGAGCAGTTCTTC.

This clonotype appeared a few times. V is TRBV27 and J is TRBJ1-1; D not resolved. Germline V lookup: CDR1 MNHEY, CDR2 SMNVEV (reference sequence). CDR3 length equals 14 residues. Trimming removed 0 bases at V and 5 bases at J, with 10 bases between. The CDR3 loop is CASSLSPVATEAFF. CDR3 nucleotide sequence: TGTGCCAGCAGTTTATCCCCTGTGGCGACTGAAGCTTTCTTT.

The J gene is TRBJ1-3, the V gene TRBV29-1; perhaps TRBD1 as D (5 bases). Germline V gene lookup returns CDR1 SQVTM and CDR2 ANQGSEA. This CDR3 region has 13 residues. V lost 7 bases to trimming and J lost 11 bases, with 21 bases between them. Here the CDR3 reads CSGAGVRGSAIYF. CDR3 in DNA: TGCAGCGGGGCCGGTGTTCGGGGCTCCGCCATATATTTT.

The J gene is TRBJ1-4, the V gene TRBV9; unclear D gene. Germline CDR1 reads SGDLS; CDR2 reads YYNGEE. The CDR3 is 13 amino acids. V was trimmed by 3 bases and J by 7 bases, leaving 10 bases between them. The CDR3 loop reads CASSGSESEKLFF. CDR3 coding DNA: TGTGCCAGCAGCGGATCCGAGAGTGAAAAACTGTTTTTT.

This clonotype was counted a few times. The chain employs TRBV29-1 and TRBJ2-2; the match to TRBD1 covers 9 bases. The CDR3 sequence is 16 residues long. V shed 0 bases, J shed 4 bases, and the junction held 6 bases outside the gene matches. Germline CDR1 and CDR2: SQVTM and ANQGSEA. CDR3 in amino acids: CSVEDPDRGVTGELFF. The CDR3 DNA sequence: TGCAGCGTTGAAGACCCCGACAGGGGGGTCACCGGGGAGCTGTTTTTT.

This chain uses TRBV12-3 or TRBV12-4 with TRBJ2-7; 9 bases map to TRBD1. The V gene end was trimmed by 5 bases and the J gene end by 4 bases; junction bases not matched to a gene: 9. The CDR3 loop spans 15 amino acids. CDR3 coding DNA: TGTGCCAGCAGTACAGGGGGCGGCTCTGCGTACGAGCAGTACTTC. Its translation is CASSTGGGSAYEQYF.